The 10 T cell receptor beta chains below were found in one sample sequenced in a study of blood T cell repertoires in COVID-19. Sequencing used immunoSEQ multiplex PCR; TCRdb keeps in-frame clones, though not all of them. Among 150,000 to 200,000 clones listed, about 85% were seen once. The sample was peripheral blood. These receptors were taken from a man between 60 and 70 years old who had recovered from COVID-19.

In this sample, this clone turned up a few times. In nucleotides, the CDR3 is TGCAGCGTTGACAGGGGGAACACCGGGGAGCTGTTTTTT. Its translation: CSVDRGNTGELFF. The gene calls are TRBV29-1 and TRBJ2-2; weak D call: TRBD1 (6 bases). The CDR3 consists of 13 residues. Trimming shortened V by 3 bases and J by 1 base, and 6 bases separated the two germline ends. CDR1 and CDR2 from the germline V gene are SQVTM and ANQGSEA.

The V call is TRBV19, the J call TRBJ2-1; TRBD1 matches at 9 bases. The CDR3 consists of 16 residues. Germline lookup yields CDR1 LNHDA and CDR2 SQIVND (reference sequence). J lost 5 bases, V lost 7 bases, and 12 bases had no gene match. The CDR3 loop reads CASKRGGTGRNNEQFF. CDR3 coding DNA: TGTGCCAGTAAACGGGGTGGGACAGGGCGTAACAATGAGCAGTTCTTC. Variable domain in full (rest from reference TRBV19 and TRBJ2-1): DGGITQSPKYLFRKEGQNVTLSCEQNLNHDAMYWYRQDPGQGLRLIYYSQIVNDFQKGDIAEGYSVSREKKESFPLTVTSAQKNPTAFYLCASKRGGTGRNNEQFFGPGTRLTVL.

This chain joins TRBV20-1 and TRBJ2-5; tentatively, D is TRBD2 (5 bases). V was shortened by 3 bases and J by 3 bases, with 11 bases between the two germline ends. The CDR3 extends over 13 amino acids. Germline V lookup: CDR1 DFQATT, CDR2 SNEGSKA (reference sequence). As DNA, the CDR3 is TGCAGTGCTAGTGGTTCCGGGGAAGAGACCCAGTACTTC. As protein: CSASGSGEETQYF.

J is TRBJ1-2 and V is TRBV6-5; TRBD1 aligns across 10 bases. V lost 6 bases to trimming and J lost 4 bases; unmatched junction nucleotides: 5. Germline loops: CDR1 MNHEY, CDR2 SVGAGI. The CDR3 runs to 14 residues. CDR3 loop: CASRGTGDTYGYTF. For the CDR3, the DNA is TGTGCCAGCAGGGGGACAGGGGACACCTATGGCTACACCTTC.

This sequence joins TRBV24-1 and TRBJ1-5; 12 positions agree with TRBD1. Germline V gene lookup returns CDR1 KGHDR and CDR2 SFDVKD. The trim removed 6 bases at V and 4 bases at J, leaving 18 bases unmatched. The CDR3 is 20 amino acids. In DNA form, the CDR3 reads TGTGCCACCAGTAACCTCCGGGACAGGGGGCGCGAAAGGTCAAATCAGCCCCAGCATTTT. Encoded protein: CATSNLRDRGRERSNQPQHF.

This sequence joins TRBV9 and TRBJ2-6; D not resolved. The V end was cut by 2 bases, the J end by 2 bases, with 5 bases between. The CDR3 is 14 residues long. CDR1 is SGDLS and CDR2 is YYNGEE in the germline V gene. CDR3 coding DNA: TGTGCCAGCAGCGTGCCAGCTGGGGCCAACGTCCTGACTTTC. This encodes CASSVPAGANVLTF. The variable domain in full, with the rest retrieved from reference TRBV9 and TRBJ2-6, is DSGVTQTPKHLITATGQRVTLRCSPRSGDLSVYWYQQSLDQGLQFLIQYYNGEERAKGNILERFSAQQFPDLHSELNLSSLELGDSALYFCASSVPAGANVLTFGAGSRLTVL.

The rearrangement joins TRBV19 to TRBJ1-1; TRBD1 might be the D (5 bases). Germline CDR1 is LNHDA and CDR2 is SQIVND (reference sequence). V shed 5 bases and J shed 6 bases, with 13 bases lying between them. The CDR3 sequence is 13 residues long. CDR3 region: CASSGGIMAEAFF. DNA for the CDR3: TGTGCCAGTAGTGGGGGGATTATGGCTGAAGCTTTCTTT.

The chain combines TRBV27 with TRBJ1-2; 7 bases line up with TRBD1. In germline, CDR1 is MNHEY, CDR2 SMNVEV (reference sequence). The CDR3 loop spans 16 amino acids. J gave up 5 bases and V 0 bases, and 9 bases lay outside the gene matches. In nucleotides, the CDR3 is TGTGCCAGCAGTTTATCTAGGGGGCTAAAACCGTATGGCTACACCTTC. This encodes CASSLSRGLKPYGYTF.

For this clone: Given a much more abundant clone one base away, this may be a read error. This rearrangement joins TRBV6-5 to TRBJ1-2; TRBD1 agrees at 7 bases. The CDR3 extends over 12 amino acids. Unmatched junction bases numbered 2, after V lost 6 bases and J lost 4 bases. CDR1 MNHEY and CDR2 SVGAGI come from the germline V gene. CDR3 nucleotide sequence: TGTGCCAGCAGGGGACAGATCTATGGCTACACCTTC. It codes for CASRGQIYGYTF.

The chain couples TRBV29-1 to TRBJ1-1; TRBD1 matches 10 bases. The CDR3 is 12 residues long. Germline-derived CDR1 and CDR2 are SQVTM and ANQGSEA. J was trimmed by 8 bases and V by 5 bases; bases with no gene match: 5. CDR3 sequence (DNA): TGCAGCGTTAAGGGACAGGGGACGGAAGCTTTCTTT. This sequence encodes CSVKGQGTEAFF.